This T cell receptor (beta chain) is from a study of shared clonotypes between healthy human individuals. Each cell subset's genomic DNA was divided evenly among several immunoSEQ plates. Produced via immunoSEQ multiplex PCR; TCRdb's table is partial and in-frame only. The repertoire includes roughly 2,000,000 clones, around 93% of them detected once, and around 1.8% sits in the top ten. CD45RO negativity and positive selection for CCR7 defined naive CD8 cells, a population that excluded terminally differentiated effector memory CD45RA+ cells. The CDR3 is 14 amino acids. Sequencing was carried out using naive CD8+ T cells from PBMCs. This TCR derives from a man younger than 30 in good health. Some clones in this sample may be carry-over from other donors' samples. V and J are TRBV21-1 and TRBJ1-5. TRBV21-1 is tagged as a pseudogene. CDR3 in DNA: TGTGCCAGCAGCATAAGGGCAGAGAATCAGCCCCAGCATTTT. Its translation is CASSIRAENQPQHF.